The TCR beta chain under discussion was sequenced for a study of T cells of healthy individuals. This clonotype was counted ten times or more. TCRdb reprocessed the 5' RACE reads with MiXCR, giving one entry per CDR3 protein. The sample lists roughly 76,000 distinct CDR3 sequences; about 5% were seen once. The CDR3 spans 16 residues. Germline V gives CDR1 MDHEN, CDR2 SYDVKM. Trimming stripped 7 bases from V and 2 bases from J, with 19 bases between. V usage is TRBV28 and J usage is TRBJ2-3; D may be TRBD2 (6 bases). The sequence came from a female donor in good health. The CDR3 reads CASTKRWEAATDTQYF. The CDR3 coding sequence is TGTGCCAGCACCAAGAGGTGGGAGGCCGCCACAGATACGCAGTATTTT.